The clone carrying this TCR beta chain was seen repeatedly, ten times or more. The antigen is unknown. The data were obtained in a study of CD8+ T cells in alopecia areata. Study-level findings and limits: Many expanded lesional clones remained in scalp and blood on tofacitinib.

The CDR3 is 17 amino acids. The V gene end was trimmed by 6 bases and the J gene end by 1 base; junction bases not matched to a gene: 11. Germline assignment: CDR1 LNHDA and CDR2 SQIVND (reference sequence). RNA was isolated and reverse transcribed to cDNA, the sequencing template. Profiling relied on immunoSEQ multiplex PCR, and the TCRdb table lists in-frame clones only, not all of them. The sample lists about 210,000 clones; under 75% were seen once. Treatment specified: oral pan-JAK inhibitor, 5-10 mg twice daily. The clonotype originates from a human donor with alopecia areata. This specimen consisted of CD4+ T cells sorted from blood, obtained at week 4, from a patient treated with tofacitinib. The chain links TRBV19 to TRBJ2-3, with TRBD1 matching 9 bases. The DNA for the CDR3 is TGTGCCAGTAGCGAACTCCGGGACAGGGAAGGCACAGATACGCAGTATTTT. This codes for CASSELRDREGTDTQYF.